This T cell receptor beta chain was sequenced for a study of quantifying T cell responses using KT2 cells. Whole-study context: Reverse transcription used primers in the TCR alpha and beta constant regions. The study, taken as a whole, reports: Even the lowest spike-in, about one KT2 cell per 100,000 PBMC, yielded detectable KT2 sequences.

Only a few counts were recorded for this clonotype. Its antigen remains unidentified. The sample is PBMC spiked with counted cells of clone KT2. Fixed numbers of PBMC received varying amounts of KT2 cells. A single-stranded UMI oligo with SP2 sequence was ligated to cDNA 3' ends. The first PCR ran three to four cycles with an equimolar RC1.1 and RC1.2 beta primer mix. TCR alpha and beta chains were handled separately starting at the second PCR. TCRdb called the UMI-ligation and nested PCR reads again in MiXCR, with one record for every CDR3 protein. The profile shows over 55,000 distinct CDR3 sequences, 9% to 15% of them singletons. Germline values: CDR1 SGHNT, CDR2 YENEEA. The CDR3 has 14 residues. V gave up 6 bases and J gave up 1 base; unmatched junction bases: 5.

J is TRBJ2-5 and V is TRBV11-3; 7 bases fit TRBD1. The clonotype was recovered from a human donor. The sequencing input was PBMCs spiked with cells of the T cell clone KT2. The CDR3 DNA follows: TGTGCCAGCAGACAGGGGCAGAGCCAAGAGACCCAGTACTTC. Translated, it gives CASRQGQSQETQYF.